The rows below give T cell receptor beta chains drawn from one sample of a study of OX40 agonist ivuxolimab in advanced cancers. Using immunoSEQ multiplex PCR, the repertoire was profiled, and TCRdb retains in-frame clones only, with some absent. The sample contains more than 55,000 clones, approximately 79% of which appear only once. The sequencing used CD4+ or CD8+ T cells sorted from blood, collected in a trial of the OX40 agonist ivuxolimab. All receptors derive from an adult with an advanced solid tumor such as melanoma, head and neck, liver or kidney cancer. The CDR3 runs from the conserved cysteine through the conserved F or W. The D gene is left open where the match is weak. Expanded clones get a size class; other rows say once, few or many, or leave the size out.

NA	TRBV4-2	15	TRBJ2-7	TRBD2	TGTGCCAGCAGCCAAGGACTAGCGGGAGTGGACGAGCAGTACTTC	CASSQGLAGVDEQYF
NA	TRBV14	16	TRBJ1-2	NA	TGTGCCAGCAGCAAAACGTCCCCTGGACTCGGCTATGGCTACACCTTC	CASSKTSPGLGYGYTF
NA	TRBV5-1	16	TRBJ2-7	TRBD2	TGCGCCAGCAGCATACTAGCGGGGGGGTCGGCTGAAGAGCAGTACTTC	CASSILAGGSAEEQYF
NA	TRBV7-2	13	TRBJ1-1	TRBD1	TGTGCCAGCAGCTTAGATCGACAGGGGGGAGCTTTCTTT	CASSLDRQGGAFF
NA	TRBV6-4	13	TRBJ1-1	NA	TGTGCCAGCAGTGACTCTTCGATGGCTGAAGCTTTCTTT	CASSDSSMAEAFF
NA	TRBV5-4	18	TRBJ2-7	NA	TGTGCCAGCAGCTTGAAGGAAACGAGGGTGACGGGGTTCTACGAGCAGTACTTC	CASSLKETRVTGFYEQYF
NA	TRBV30	20	TRBJ1-5	TRBD1	TGTGCCTGGAGTCCCCCCCCGGGACAGGGCAGAGGTAGTAGCAATCAGCCCCAGCATTTT	CAWSPPPGQGRGSSNQPQHF
NA	TRBV19	12	TRBJ2-1	NA	TGTGCCAGTAGTATTAGGGCAAATGAGCAGTTCTTC	CASSIRANEQFF
NA	TRBV7-9	13	TRBJ1-1	NA	TGTGCCAGCAGCTCCCAGTTGAACACTGAAGCTTTCTTT	CASSSQLNTEAFF
NA	TRBV27	12	TRBJ2-2	NA	TGTGCCAGCAGTTATCCGGGGGGGGAGCTGTTTTTT	CASSYPGGELFF
NA	TRBV6-5	12	TRBJ2-7	NA	TGTGCCAGCAGTACCGGGAGCTACGAGCAGTACTTC	CASSTGSYEQYF
NA	TRBV6-1	13	TRBJ1-1	NA	TGTGCCAGCACCCAGCGAAGGCTCGGGGAAGCTTTCTTT	CASTQRRLGEAFF
NA	TRBV9	13	TRBJ2-7	NA	TGTGCCAGCAGCGTCAATCCGAACTACGAGCAGTACTTC	CASSVNPNYEQYF
NA	TRBV5-1	18	TRBJ2-1	TRBD2	TGCGCCAGCAGCCGGGAACTAGCGGGAGGGCCTGGTGGAGGTGAGCAGTTCTTC	CASSRELAGGPGGGEQFF
few	TRBV5-5	16	TRBJ1-5	NA	TGTGCCAGCAGCTTAGATCTTACAGGGTTGGATCAGCCCCAGCATTTT	CASSLDLTGLDQPQHF
NA	TRBV6-7	14	TRBJ1-5	NA	TGTGCCAGCAGCCCCCTCGACTCAGATCAGCCCCAGCATTTT	CASSPLDSDQPQHF
NA	TRBV7-9	12	TRBJ1-2	NA	TGTGCCAGCAGCTCAGCCTACTATGGCTACACCTTC	CASSSAYYGYTF
NA	TRBV7-8	16	TRBJ2-5	NA	TGTGCCAGCAGCTTAAAAAGGTTTGGTGACCAAGAGACCCAGTACTTC	CASSLKRFGDQETQYF
NA	TRBV6-6	15	TRBJ1-3	TRBD1	TGTGCCAGCAGTTATCCCGACAGGGGCTTGAACACCATATATTTT	CASSYPDRGLNTIYF
NA	TRBV21-1	17	TRBJ1-2	NA	TGTGCCAGCTACGGGTTGGGAGGGGATCCGGGATGGTATGGCTACACCTTC	CASYGLGGDPGWYGYTF
NA	TRBV6-6	16	TRBJ1-5	NA	TGTGCCAGCACCCTAAAGACAGGTAGCGGCAATCAGCCCCAGCATTTT	CASTLKTGSGNQPQHF
NA	TRBV7-8	12	TRBJ1-1	NA	TGTGCCAGCAGCCCCCCGGGGCCTGAAGCTTTCTTT	CASSPPGPEAFF
NA	TRBV9	16	TRBJ2-1	TRBD2	TGTGCCAGCAGCGTAGACGCACTAGCGGGCTTCAATGAGCAGTTCTTC	CASSVDALAGFNEQFF
NA	TRBV5-6	15	TRBJ2-7	NA	TGTGCCAGCAGCCAAGACGCGGCGGCTTTCTACGAGCAGTACTTC	CASSQDAAAFYEQYF
NA	TRBV12-5	14	TRBJ1-1	NA	TGTGCTAGTGGTTTGGAAGGAGCGAACACTGAAGCTTTCTTT	CASGLEGANTEAFF
NA	TRBV11-3	12	TRBJ2-1	NA	TGTGCCAGCAGCTTAGAGTTGGGAGAGCAGTTCTTC	CASSLELGEQFF
NA	TRBV5-1	16	TRBJ2-3	TRBD2	TGCGCCAGCCGCCCCCTACTAGCGGGGGGGGGCGATACGCAGTATTTT	CASRPLLAGGGDTQYF
NA	TRBV5-4	16	TRBJ2-5	TRBD1	TGTGCCAGCAGCCCCCCCAAACAGGGGGGCGGGGAGACCCAGTACTTC	CASSPPKQGGGETQYF
NA	TRBV28	18	TRBJ1-5	TRBD1	TGTGCCAGCAGTTTCTTTTACAGGGGCGGCGTGGGCAATCAGCCCCAGCATTTT	CASSFFYRGGVGNQPQHF
NA	TRBV18	12	TRBJ2-5	NA	TGTGCCAGCTCACCACTCATAGAGACCCAGTACTTC	CASSPLIETQYF
NA	TRBV7-9	14	TRBJ2-7	TRBD2	TGTGCCAGCAGCTTAACTAGCGGGATGTACGAGCAGTACTTC	CASSLTSGMYEQYF
once	TRBV18	16	TRBJ1-2	NA	TGTGCCAGCTCACCGTGGCGGGAAGAGCCTAACTATGGCTACACCTTC	CASSPWREEPNYGYTF
NA	TRBV18	15	TRBJ2-2	NA	TGTGCCAGCTCACCAACTAACGCGAACACCGGGGAGCTGTTTTTT	CASSPTNANTGELFF
NA	TRBV4-1	15	TRBJ2-7	NA	TGCGCCAGCTCCCTGTCGGAGGGCGGGGCCTACGAGCAGTACTTC	CASSLSEGGAYEQYF
NA	TRBV9	15	TRBJ2-7	TRBD2	TGTGCCAGCAGCGTTGGTAGCGGGGGGACCTACGAGCAGTACTTC	CASSVGSGGTYEQYF
NA	TRBV5-4	14	TRBJ1-2	NA	TGTGCCAGCAGCACTACACCATCGGACTATGGCTACACCTTC	CASSTTPSDYGYTF
NA	TRBV5-5	14	TRBJ2-5	NA	TGTGCCAGCAGCCCGGCGGACTTACGGAAGACCCAGTACTTC	CASSPADLRKTQYF
NA	TRBV5-6	13	TRBJ1-3	NA	TGTGCCAGCAGCTTGGCAGGGGCCAACACCATATATTTT	CASSLAGANTIYF
NA	TRBV5-1	15	TRBJ1-2	NA	TGCGCCAGCAGCTCCCGAGGGGACTTTAACTATGGCTACACCTTC	CASSSRGDFNYGYTF
few	TRBV9	15	TRBJ2-7	TRBD1	TGTGCCAGCAGCCCGAGACAGGGGGGTTCCTACGAGCAGTACTTC	CASSPRQGGSYEQYF
NA	TRBV5-4	15	TRBJ2-5	NA	TGTGCCAGCAGCTTGAAGGTGGGGTTCCAAGAGACCCAGTACTTC	CASSLKVGFQETQYF
NA	TRBV11-2	12	TRBJ2-7	NA	TGTGCCAGCAGCTTATTTCTGGGGGAGCAGTACTTC	CASSLFLGEQYF
NA	TRBV11-2	15	TRBJ2-5	TRBD1	TGTGCCAGCAGCCGAACCGGGACAGGGGGAGAGACCCAGTACTTC	CASSRTGTGGETQYF
NA	TRBV5-6	17	TRBJ2-4	TRBD1	TGTGCCAGCAGCCCGTGGGACAGGGAGCTAGCCAAAAACATTCAGTACTTC	CASSPWDRELAKNIQYF
few	TRBV4-3	15	TRBJ2-1	NA	TGCGCCAGCAGCCAAGACGGTAACAGATACAATGAGCAGTTCTTC	CASSQDGNRYNEQFF
few	TRBV5-4	15	TRBJ2-3	TRBD2	TGTGCCAGCACCGGACTAGCGGAAGAGACAGATACGCAGTATTTT	CASTGLAEETDTQYF
NA	TRBV11-3	19	TRBJ2-2	TRBD2	TGTGCCAGCAGCTTAGATCTTTATTCCGCTAGCGGTGGGACCGGGGAGCTGTTTTTT	CASSLDLYSASGGTGELFF
NA	TRBV7-9	15	TRBJ2-5	NA	TGTGCCAGCAGCTTAGGGGCGTTTGGCGAGTTGGCCCAGTACTTC	CASSLGAFGELAQYF
NA	TRBV4-1	15	TRBJ1-1	NA	TGCGCCAGCAGCCAATCGATAGGGGGGCAAGTCGAAGCTTTCTTT	CASSQSIGGQVEAFF
few	TRBV4-2	18	TRBJ2-1	TRBD2	TGTGCCAGCAGCCAAGGGGCTAGCGGGAGTAGCTCCTACAATGAGCAGTTCTTC	CASSQGASGSSSYNEQFF
NA	TRBV5-1	16	TRBJ2-5	TRBD1	TGCGCCAGCAGCTTGGTGGCAGGGGGCATGTGGGAGACCCAGTACTTC	CASSLVAGGMWETQYF
once	TRBV7-3	14	TRBJ2-3	TRBD1	TGTGCCAGCAGCTTTCAGACAGGGGCAGATACGCAGTATTTT	CASSFQTGADTQYF
NA	TRBV5-1	14	TRBJ1-1	NA	TGCGCCAGCAGCGGGGGACAACAGAACACTGAAGCTTTCTTT	CASSGGQQNTEAFF
NA	TRBV10-3	15	TRBJ2-5	NA	TGTGCCATCAGTGACAAGGTGTTGGACCAAGAGACCCAGTACTTC	CAISDKVLDQETQYF